This T cell receptor (beta chain) came from a study of blood T cell repertoires in COVID-19. The wider study: PBMCs, B-cell-depleted T cells, or T cells provided the cDNA or gDNA that made up the material.

Authors' methods: Estimates of nucleated cell counts were drawn from the amplification of reference gene primers. Sequencing used immunoSEQ multiplex PCR; TCRdb keeps in-frame clones, though not all of them. That table gives V, J and clone size, and the DNA gave D and trimming. The sample consists of 170,000 or so clones, roughly 89% of them appearing once. The V gene's germline CDR1 is LNHDA and CDR2 SQIVND (reference sequence). CDR3 length: 15 residues. Unmatched junction bases numbered 10, after V lost 5 bases and J lost 3 bases. Seattle patient enrollment occurred during active infection, with longitudinal follow-up thereafter.

What was sequenced was peripheral blood. The source is a woman between 65 and 79 years old with COVID-19, enrolled during active disease. The chain recombines TRBV19 with TRBJ2-7; 7 bases are shared with TRBD1. The CDR3 loop reads CASSPRDSPVYEQYF. The DNA of the CDR3 is TGTGCCAGTAGTCCGAGGGACAGTCCGGTCTACGAGCAGTACTTC. Supplemented by reference TRBV19 and TRBJ2-7, the full variable domain reads DGGITQSPKYLFRKEGQNVTLSCEQNLNHDAMYWYRQDPGQGLRLIYYSQIVNDFQKGDIAEGYSVSREKKESFPLTVTSAQKNPTAFYLCASSPRDSPVYEQYFGPGTRLTVT.